These T cell receptor beta chains were read from a single sample in a study of CD8 T cells in Susac syndrome. TCRdb ran MiXCR on the immunoSEQ multiplex PCR reads and lists one entry per CDR3 protein. This table holds about 94,000 distinct CDR3 sequences, around 94% found once. Sequencing was performed on CD4+ T cells from PBMCs. The source is a human donor with Susac syndrome. CDR3s include the opening cysteine and the closing phenylalanine or tryptophan. A D gene is named only where the DNA matches it firmly. Clone size, where shown, is once, few, many, or a class for clones that have expanded.

d_call j_call clone_size v_call cdr3_nt cdr3_aa
TRBD1 TRBJ2-5 - TRBV24-1 TGTGCCACCAGTGATTCGACAGGGGGAGTGGAAGAGACCCAGTACTTC CATSDSTGGVEETQYF
- TRBJ2-5 - TRBV10-3 TGTGCCATCAGTGAGTCGACGGAGACCCAGTACTTC CAISESTETQYF
- TRBJ2-3 - TRBV27 TGTGCCACCGTAGGAGGTAGCACAGATACGCAGTATTTT CATVGGSTDTQYF
- TRBJ2-7 - TRBV30 TGTGCCTGGAGTGTACAAGTTAACTACGAGCAGTACTTC CAWSVQVNYEQYF
TRBD1 TRBJ2-7 - TRBV6-2/TRBV6-3 TGTGCCAGCTCGACAGGGCGGAACGAGCAGTACTTC CASSTGRNEQYF
- TRBJ1-6 - TRBV7-3 TGTGCCAGCAGATGGGGACAAAATTCACCCCTCCACTTT CASRWGQNSPLHF
- TRBJ2-1 - TRBV10-3 TGTGCCATCAAGGGGGGCGCATACAATGAGCAGTTCTTC CAIKGGAYNEQFF
TRBD1 TRBJ1-6 few TRBV19 TGTGCCAGTAATGACAGGGGGCACTCACCCCTCCACTTT CASNDRGHSPLHF
- TRBJ2-7 - TRBV15 TGTGCCACCAGCAGAGTAAGGGGCGGGGGCAACGAGCAGTACTTC CATSRVRGGGNEQYF
TRBD1 TRBJ1-4 - TRBV20-1 TGCAGTGCTTCCTCCGGGACAGGGAGTGAAAAACTGTTTTTT CSASSGTGSEKLFF
- TRBJ2-7 - TRBV30 TGTGCTACCGGGACTGCTGCCTACGAGCAGTACTTC CATGTAAYEQYF
- TRBJ2-3 - TRBV1 TGCACCAGCAGCCGTTCTACGGCCAAAAGCGGGGGGGAGAACACAGATACGCAGTATTTT CTSSRSTAKSGGENTDTQYF
TRBD2 TRBJ2-1 - TRBV12-3/TRBV12-4 TGTGCCAGCCTGACCTGGACTAGCTCCTACAATGAGCAGTTCTTC CASLTWTSSYNEQFF
- TRBJ1-1 - TRBV7-2 TGTGCCAGCAGCTTTATAGGCACTGAAGCTTTCTTT CASSFIGTEAFF
- TRBJ1-1 - TRBV20-1 TGCAGTGCTAGAGGTGGTACGGGAGAAATACCACGCATGAACACTGAAGCTTTCTTT CSARGGTGEIPRMNTEAFF
- TRBJ1-1 - TRBV29-1 TGCAGCGTTGCATTGGGCCTGAACACTGAAGCTTTCTTT CSVALGLNTEAFF
- TRBJ2-5 once TRBV6-5 TGTGCCAGCAGTTACTCGAATGAGGAGACCCAGTACTTC CASSYSNEETQYF
- TRBJ2-7 - TRBV20-1 TGCAGTGCCCAGGGACCGACACTTACCTACGAGCAGTACTTC CSAQGPTLTYEQYF
- TRBJ2-5 - TRBV12-3/TRBV12-4 TGTGCCAGCAGTTTTGGGCTAGATCAAGAGACCCAGTACTTC CASSFGLDQETQYF
TRBD1 TRBJ1-5 once TRBV20-1 TGCAGTGCTAGTAGTGGACAGGGTAGTCAGCCCCAGCATTTT CSASSGQGSQPQHF
- TRBJ2-1 - TRBV9 TGTGCCAGCAGCCCAAGGGGAGTGGATGAGCAGTTCTTC CASSPRGVDEQFF
TRBD2 TRBJ2-7 once TRBV11-2 TGTGCCAGCAGCCCCAGGACTAGCGGGAACTACGAGCAGTACTTC CASSPRTSGNYEQYF
TRBD2 TRBJ2-1 - TRBV9 TGTGCCAGCAGCGTAAAGACTAGCCTAGGGGATGAGCAGTTCTTC CASSVKTSLGDEQFF
- TRBJ2-1 - TRBV29-1 TGCAGCGTTGAAGATCTGAACTCCCTCTACAATGAGCAGTTCTTC CSVEDLNSLYNEQFF
TRBD1 TRBJ1-1 - TRBV12-3/TRBV12-4 TGTGCCAGCAGTGACAGGGGATCCGGGGCCACTGAAGCTTTCTTT CASSDRGSGATEAFF